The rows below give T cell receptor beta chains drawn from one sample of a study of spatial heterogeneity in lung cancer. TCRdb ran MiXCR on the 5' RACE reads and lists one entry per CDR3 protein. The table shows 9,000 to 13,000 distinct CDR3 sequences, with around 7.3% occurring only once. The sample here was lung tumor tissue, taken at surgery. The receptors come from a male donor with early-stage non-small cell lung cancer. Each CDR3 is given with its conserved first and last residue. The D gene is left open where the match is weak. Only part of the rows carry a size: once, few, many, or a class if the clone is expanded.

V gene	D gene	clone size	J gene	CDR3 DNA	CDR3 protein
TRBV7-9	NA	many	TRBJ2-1	TGTGCCAGCAGCTCTGGGCTGGAGCAGTTCTTC	CASSSGLEQFF
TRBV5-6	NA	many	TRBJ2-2	TGTGCCAGCAGCCCGGGACGGAATACCGGGGAGCTGTTTTTT	CASSPGRNTGELFF
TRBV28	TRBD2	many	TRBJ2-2	TGTGCCAGCGGGACTAGCGGGCGAACCGGGGAGCTGTTTTTT	CASGTSGRTGELFF
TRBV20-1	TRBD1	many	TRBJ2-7	TGCAGTGCTATGACAGGGGAGACCTACGAGCAGTACTTC	CSAMTGETYEQYF
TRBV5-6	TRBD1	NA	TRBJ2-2	TGTGCCAGCAGCTTGACAGGGGCGAACACCGGGGAGCTGTTTTTT	CASSLTGANTGELFF
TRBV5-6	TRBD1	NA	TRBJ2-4	TGTGCCAGCAGCTCCCAACAGGGGGCCAAAAACATTCAGTACTTC	CASSSQQGAKNIQYF
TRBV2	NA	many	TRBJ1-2	TGTGCCAGCAGTGACGTTGGCTACACCTTC	CASSDVGYTF
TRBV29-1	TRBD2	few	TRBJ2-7	TGCAGCGTCGGGGGGGGCACGAGCTCCTACGAGCAGTACTTC	CSVGGGTSSYEQYF
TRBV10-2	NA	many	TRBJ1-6	TGCGCCAGCAGTGACCAGTTTAATTCACCCCTCCACTTT	CASSDQFNSPLHF
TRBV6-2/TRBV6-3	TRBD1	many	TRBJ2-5	TGTGCCACCCTGGACAGGGGGCGAATCTCAGAGACCCAGTACTTC	CATLDRGRISETQYF
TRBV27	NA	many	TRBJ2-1	TGTGCCAGCAGTACCCTTGGGGGGCTGTCCTACAATGAGCAGTTCTTC	CASSTLGGLSYNEQFF
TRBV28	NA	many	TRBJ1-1	TGTGCCAGCAGTTTAGGGGTCTTGAACACTGAAGCTTTCTTT	CASSLGVLNTEAFF
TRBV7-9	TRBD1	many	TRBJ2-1	TGTGCCAGCAGCTCCCGACAGGGGATAGACTACAATGAGCAGTTCTTC	CASSSRQGIDYNEQFF
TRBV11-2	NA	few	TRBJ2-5	TGTGCCAGCAGCTTAGGTCTAGAGACCCAGTACTTC	CASSLGLETQYF
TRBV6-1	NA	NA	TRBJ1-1	TGTGCCAGCAGGGACGGGTTGAACACTGAAGCTTTCTTT	CASRDGLNTEAFF
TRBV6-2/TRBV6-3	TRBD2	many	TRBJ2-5	TGTGCCAGCAACCTAGCGGGCGCCCTTCGAGAGACCCAGTACTTC	CASNLAGALRETQYF
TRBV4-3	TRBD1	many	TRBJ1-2	TGCGCCAGCAGCCAAGGGCAGGGGGCAGGTGGCTACACCTTC	CASSQGQGAGGYTF
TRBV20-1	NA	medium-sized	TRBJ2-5	TGCAGTGCTAGGAGTAGCGCGGTGAGGCTAGAGACCCAGTACTTC	CSARSSAVRLETQYF
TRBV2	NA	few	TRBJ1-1	TGTGCCAGCAGTGACAGCTCGAAAGGCACTGAAGCTTTCTTT	CASSDSSKGTEAFF
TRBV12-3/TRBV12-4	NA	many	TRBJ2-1	TGTGCCAGCAAGGACGGGGCCTCCTACAATGAGCAGTTCTTC	CASKDGASYNEQFF
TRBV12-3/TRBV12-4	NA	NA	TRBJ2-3	TGTGCCAGCAGCTTGCGACGAGATACGCAGTATTTT	CASSLRRDTQYF
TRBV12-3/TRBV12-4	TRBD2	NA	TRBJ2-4	TGTGCCAGCAGTTTGCTAGCGGGGGCCAAAAACATTCAGTACTTC	CASSLLAGAKNIQYF
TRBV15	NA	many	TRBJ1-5	TGTGCCACCAGCCAAGATAGCAATCAGCCCCAGCATTTT	CATSQDSNQPQHF
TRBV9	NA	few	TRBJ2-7	TGTGCCAGCAGCCCTACACTGTACTCCTACGAGCAGTACTTC	CASSPTLYSYEQYF